A single T cell receptor beta chain is shown here with its context. This clone was observed once. This clone's antigen is unknown. No quality values exist for individual bases; no much larger clone is one base distant. Library construction relied on the immunoSEQ multiplex PCR assay. For the multiplex PCR, a mixture combining 60 forward primers for TCR Vbeta segments and 13 reverse primers for TCR Jbeta segments was used. A multiplex PCR assay on genomic DNA amplified the CDR3 region of rearranged TCR beta genes. Amplified TCR beta libraries were sequenced as 87-base-pair reads on the Illumina HiSeq System. As for how the authors treated the data: A later analysis tallied roughly 78 million unique TCR beta chains across the 700 or so repertoires, and about 12 million of those chains were shared by two or more donors. To remove PCR and sequencing errors, raw reads were error-corrected and collapsed into unique sequences using a nearest-neighbor algorithm that merged closely related sequences. V, D and J gene segments were assigned by aligning CDR3 sequences to IMGT reference sequences. For a sequence to be retained, a match of at least six nucleotides to both a V gene segment and a J gene segment was required. A rearrangement was called productive if the CDR3 had no stop codons and remained in frame with V and J, and every other rearrangement was called non-productive. Following IMGT convention, CDR3 was defined as the stretch from the second conserved V-encoded cysteine to the conserved J-encoded phenylalanine. The earlier analysis of about 590 of the donors excluded sequences that lacked an unambiguous match to a single V gene segment. An earlier analysis of a few hundred of the donors called V segments functional above 56.7% productive rearrangements and segregating when the between-donor standard deviation exceeded 5%. A statistical classification framework was developed to diagnose cytomegalovirus status using the catalog of TCR beta chain sequences. A later analysis assigned V and J genes by comparing TCR nucleotide sequences with IMGT/GENE-DB human TR gene sequences. Using the TCRdist pipeline, a later analysis assigned CDR3 sequences along with most-parsimonious VDJ recombination scenarios. In a later analysis, each TCR beta chain was defined by its CDR3 amino acid sequence together with its V-gene family, and reads without a unique V-gene family were excluded. As a way to deal with suspected cross-contamination and a sequencing artifact, a later analysis dropped 450 to 700 nucleotide sequences that were highly shared and had low generation probability. In a later analysis, a clonal expansion index was calculated for each public chain from normalized within-repertoire ranks of inferred template counts. In a later analysis, generation probabilities were computed using a VDJ recombination model fitted to out-of-frame rearrangements, and the results were checked against IGoR. Hypergeometric tests were used in a later analysis to score TCR-TCR, TCR-HLA and TCR-CMV co-occurrence, with a repertoire-size bias correction applied to the TCR pairs. To estimate false discovery rates, a later analysis permuted the HLA or CMV assignments 20 times. In a later analysis, co-occurring TCRs were grouped using DBSCAN, and TCRdist sequence similarity was added for clustering within HLA-allele-positive subsets. Co-occurrence clustering excluded repertoires with fewer than 30,000 or more than 120,000 public chains, plus five with anomalous nucleotide sharing. The table was pulled from immuneACCESS by TCRdb, which kept in-frame rearrangements only. Such tables lose some clones; where checked, under half of the loss comes from unresolved V genes, and the rest has no known cause. V and J calls and clone size are those listed in that table; D and trimming were worked out from the DNA. The table for this sample lists approximately 190,000 clones; approximately 87% of them were counted only once. Together, the top ten hold 1% to 1.5% of the sample.

The source of the sample is a study of cytomegalovirus exposure and HLA in healthy donors (dated by TCRdb to 2015 to 2018). Some background on the complete study: According to an earlier analysis of 587 of the donors, 150 million to 200 million T cells yielded approximately 120 million unique TCR beta sequences and 250 to 350 Gb of sequence data. An early release covering about 600 HLA-typed donors comprised approximately 290 gigabases of sequencing data and approximately 85 million unique TCR sequences. Of the 350 to 450 genotyped donors, approximately 82% fell in the genetic ancestry cluster associated with self-reported Caucasian donors. The study aimed to test whether signatures of past pathogen exposure could be identified by cataloging public T cell receptors. Using immunosequencing, the study profiled T cell repertoires from 550 to 750 subjects and related those repertoires to cytomegalovirus serostatus. Along with the approximately 650-subject first cohort, a separate validation cohort of over 90 different subjects was used. To predict cytomegalovirus infection status, the study combined high-throughput TCR immunosequencing, statistical association of individual TCRs with disease status, and machine learning. A later analysis re-examined previously published TCR beta repertoires from 500 to 700 donors and added high-resolution HLA genotyping to investigate patterns of TCR occurrence. Rather than using new phenotypic data, the later analysis identified candidate immune exposures from TCR beta sequences and from how often those sequences occurred across donors. An earlier analysis of some 600 of the donors applied high-throughput TCR beta sequencing to assess whether each TCR beta V gene segment acted as functional or pseudogenic. Donor age, sex, ethnicity and CMV serostatus were compiled together with the repertoire data. In a later genetic analysis, genome-wide SNP genotypes for 398 of the 666 donors were used, and that subset was treated as a discovery cohort. All discovery cohort repertoires had been generated on a single sequencing platform. HLA typing covered class I and class II loci at four-digit resolution. The number of typed donors differed by locus: roughly 620-640 for A, B, C, DRB1 and DQB1; roughly 510 for DQA1; some 610 for DPA1; and roughly 450 for DPB1. A handful of DR-DQ haplotypes were handled as single units for association and clustering because linkage in the cohort was strong. Across some 400 genotyped donors of the cohort, an average of approximately 220,000 unique TCR beta nucleotide sequences per donor were sequenced, and 15% to 20% of those sequences were non-productive.

The cohort comprised some 700 healthy bone marrow donors. All cohort members were sampled while nominally healthy, although unrecorded immune exposures were likely present. The donor tested CMV seronegative, placing the donor among the roughly 350 seronegative members of the cohort. A peripheral blood sample was collected from each donor, and TCR beta sequencing was performed on peripheral blood mononuclear cells. The Qiagen DNeasy Blood Extraction Kit was used to extract genomic DNA from the blood cell samples. Trimming at the junction amounts to 7 bases on V and 0 bases on J, and the germline ends lie 22 bases apart. The germline V gene provides CDR1 MDHEN and CDR2 SYDVKM. Counted from cysteine to phenylalanine, this CDR3 has 18 amino acids. The retained sequence is limited to the CDR3, 54 bases, with the frame set at the first base. The investigation overall reported the following: For the cohort, immune exposure information was limited to CMV serostatus. In a later analysis, HLA-associated TCR beta chains showed more clonal expansion and lower generation probabilities than non-associated chains that were equally common. Linkage disequilibrium might explain the correlated functional status among segregating V segments, but an unknown experimental factor could not be excluded. HLA typing was unavailable for some donors at each locus, so association tests used only the typed subset. A later analysis reported that several top co-occurrence clusters appeared linked to parvovirus B19, influenza, CMV and Epstein-Barr virus. Compared with the 666-donor mean, donors in an Asian-associated ancestry cluster had fewer N-insertions in productive TCRs, according to a later genetic analysis. Only TCR beta chains were sequenced in this cohort, and the absence of alpha or paired-chain data limited detectable features. The classifier was reported to diagnose cytomegalovirus status with high specificity and sensitivity in both the original and validation cohorts. In vitro tests confirmed that a few of the cytomegalovirus-associated TCR beta chains recognize cytomegalovirus antigens. A cluster of highly shared sequence variants was judged likely to represent a technical artifact of the sequencing pipeline. Broadly in line with IMGT annotations, most TCR beta V segments showed up in productive rearrangements about 90% or about 30% of the time in an earlier analysis of roughly 590 of the donors. The authors suggested that the approach could potentially be extended to other disease states and immunological phenotypes. A later analysis found that most CMV-associated TCR beta chains appeared HLA-restricted, with HLA associations seemingly driven largely by CMV exposure. Specific HLA alleles were associated with 16,951 TCR beta sequences at a false discovery rate of 0.05 in a later analysis. Because counts were too low, approximately 18 rarely observed V segments, including chromosome 9 orphons, were excluded from the earlier analysis of fewer than 650 of the donors. The 87-base-pair reads could not distinguish some IMGT-functional V segments, including TRBV6-2 and TRBV6-3, so those segments were excluded. An association between a missense DCLRE1C variant and V-gene and J-gene trimming of TCR beta chains was found in a later genetic analysis and replicated in an independent cohort. The study gave a list of some 150 TCR beta chains associated with cytomegalovirus. Presence/absence analyses assumed roughly uniform sequencing depth across donors, an assumption that may not hold. Strong co-occurrence of HLA alleles, especially DR and DQ, made assigning TCR associations to individual alleles difficult. According to a later analysis, TCR association rates differed among HLA loci, with DRB1 alleles showing the most associated TCRs and HLA-C alleles showing the fewest. A further reported finding was that TCR beta sequences accurately predicted the HLA-A and HLA-B alleles for most subjects in the first cohort. Most TCR sequences were seen in very few donors, while some public TCRs were found in many individuals.

This sequence originates from a man between 25 and 39 years old in good health and CMV-seronegative. Sequenced material: PBMCs. The sequence links TRBV28 to TRBJ1-5, with a weak D call of TRBD1 (5 bases match). The CDR3 protein sequence reads: CASTDRGDGIDSNQPQHF. The DNA sequence is TGTGCCAGCACCGATCGGGGGGATGGGATCGATAGCAATCAGCCCCAGCATTTT.